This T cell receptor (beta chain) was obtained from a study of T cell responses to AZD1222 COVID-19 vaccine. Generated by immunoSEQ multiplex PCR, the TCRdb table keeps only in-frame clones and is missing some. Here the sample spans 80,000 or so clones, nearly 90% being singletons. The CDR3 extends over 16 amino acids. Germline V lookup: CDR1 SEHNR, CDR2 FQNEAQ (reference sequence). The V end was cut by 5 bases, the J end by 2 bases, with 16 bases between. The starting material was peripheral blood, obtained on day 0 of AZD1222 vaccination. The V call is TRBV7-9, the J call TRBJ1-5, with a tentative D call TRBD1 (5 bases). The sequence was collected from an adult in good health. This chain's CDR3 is CASSGGGVEGNQPQHF. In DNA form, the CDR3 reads TGTGCCAGCAGCGGGGGAGGGGTAGAAGGCAATCAGCCCCAGCATTTT.